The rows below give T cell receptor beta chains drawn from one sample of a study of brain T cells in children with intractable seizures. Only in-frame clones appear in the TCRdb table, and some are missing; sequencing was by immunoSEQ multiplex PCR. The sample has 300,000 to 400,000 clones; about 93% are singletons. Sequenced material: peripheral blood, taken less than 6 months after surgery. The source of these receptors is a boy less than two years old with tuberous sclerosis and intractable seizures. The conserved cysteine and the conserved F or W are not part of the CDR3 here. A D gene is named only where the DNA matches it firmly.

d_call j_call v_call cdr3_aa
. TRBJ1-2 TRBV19 ASSRGQGAYGYT
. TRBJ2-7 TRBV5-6 ASSLGLWRERDYEQY
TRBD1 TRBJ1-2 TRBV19 ASSTSDRGIRYGYT
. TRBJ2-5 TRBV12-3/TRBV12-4 ASSGGLKETQY
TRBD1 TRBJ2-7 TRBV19 ASSPHRGRDYEQY
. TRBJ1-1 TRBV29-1 SVEGANTEAF
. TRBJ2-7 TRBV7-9 ASSLDTYEQY
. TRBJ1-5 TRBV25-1 ASSERNQPQH
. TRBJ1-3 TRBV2 ASGRGATGNTIY
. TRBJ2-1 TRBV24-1 ATADQGGWAYNEQF
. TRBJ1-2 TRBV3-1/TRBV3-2 ASSKGAGDGYT
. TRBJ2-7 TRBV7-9 ASSLEGPRYEQY
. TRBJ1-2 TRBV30 AWSVGVSYT
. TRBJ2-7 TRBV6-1 ASSEAEGVGYEQY
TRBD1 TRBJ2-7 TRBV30 ACDRVRGDEQY
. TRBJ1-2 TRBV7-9 ASSLEGTSGYT
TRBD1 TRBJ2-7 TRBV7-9 ASSDSGTGRSYEQY
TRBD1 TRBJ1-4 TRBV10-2 ASSEGTGLRKLF
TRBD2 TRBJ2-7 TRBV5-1 ASSSGLAKYEQY
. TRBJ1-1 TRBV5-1 ASSSETAPMNTEAF